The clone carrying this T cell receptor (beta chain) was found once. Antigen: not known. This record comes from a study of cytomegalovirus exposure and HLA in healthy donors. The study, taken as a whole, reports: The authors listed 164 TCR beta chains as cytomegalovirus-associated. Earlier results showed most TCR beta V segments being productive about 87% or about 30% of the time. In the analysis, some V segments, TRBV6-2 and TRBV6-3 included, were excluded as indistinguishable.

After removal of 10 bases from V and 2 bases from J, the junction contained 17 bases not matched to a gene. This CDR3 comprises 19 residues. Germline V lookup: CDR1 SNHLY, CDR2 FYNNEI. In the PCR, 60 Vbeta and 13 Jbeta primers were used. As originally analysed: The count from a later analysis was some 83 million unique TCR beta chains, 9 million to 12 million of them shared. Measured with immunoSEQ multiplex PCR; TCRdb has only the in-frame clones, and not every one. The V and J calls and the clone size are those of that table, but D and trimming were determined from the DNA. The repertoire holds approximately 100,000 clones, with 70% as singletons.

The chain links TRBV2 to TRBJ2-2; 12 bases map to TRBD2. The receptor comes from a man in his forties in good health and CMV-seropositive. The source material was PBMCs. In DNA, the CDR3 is TGTGCCAACCCAAGCCGGCGACTAGCGGGAGCCATAAACACCGGGGAGCTGTTTTTT. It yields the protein CANPSRRLAGAINTGELFF.